This TCR beta chain was sequenced for a study of blood T cell repertoires in COVID-19 (TCRdb year 2020). Study-wide context: Samples from collaborators originated in the United States, Italy and Spain and spanned both the acute and convalescent phases of COVID-19. The samples were drawn from the first 160 participants of the ongoing ImmuneRACE study and from 950 to 1,500 subjects provided by 6 global collaborators. The prospective study material was composed of cDNA or gDNA derived from T cells, B-cell-depleted T cells, or PBMCs. Where available, HLA class I and class II types were taken from metadata supplied by the sample provider and were not determined by assay-based typing. The repertoires were released in a freely available public database meant as a resource for research on the immune response to SARS-CoV-2. Nearly every sample came with metadata listing a de-identified subject ID, COVID-19 status, age in years and sex. Subjects who had been exposed to COVID-19, were actively infected with it, or had recovered from it provided the deeply sampled blood TCRbeta repertoires that made up the dataset. Broad study findings and their caveats: How much clinical and demographic metadata was included differed by source and by participant, and the metadata was provided uncurated.

In regard to this clone: Its antigen is not yet known. No base qualities exist here, and no much larger clone lies one base off it.

At one collaborating source in Seattle, patients were enrolled during active infection and were followed longitudinally through the course of disease. Collaborating institutions collected whole blood in K2EDTA tubes following their own protocols. For TCRbeta analysis, collaborators shipped samples as frozen whole blood, isolated PBMCs, or DNA extracted from either of those sample types. The immunoSEQ Assay, a bias-controlled multiplex PCR, was used to amplify TCRbeta CDR3 regions from genomic DNA. The authors' analysis ran thus. Within the assay, amplification of reference gene primers was used to estimate how many nucleated cells each sample contained. Sequence reads were collapsed and filtered to measure the absolute abundance of every unique TCRbeta CDR3 rearrangement. Productive Simpson clonality was computed per sample as the square root of Simpson's diversity index over productive rearrangements. The source is immuneACCESS, and TCRdb retained only in-frame sequences with V and J called. Part of the clones is not carried over; for the studies checked, unresolved V genes explain less than half of this, and the remainder is unexplained. V, J and clone size are those of that table, while D and trimming were read from the DNA. The sample records roughly 120,000 clones, about 94% of which are singletons. Around 2.1% of the sample rests with the top ten.

The germline V gene (reference sequence) provides CDR1 MNHEY and CDR2 SMNVEV. Including cysteine and phenylalanine, the CDR3 has 17 amino acids. The retained sequence is limited to the CDR3, 51 bases, with the frame set at the first base. After removal of 6 bases from V and 5 bases from J, the junction retains 15 bases not matched to a gene. The clonotype was recovered from a man over 45 with COVID-19, enrolled during active disease. The chain employs TRBV27 and TRBJ2-5, with 10 bases in between that match TRBD2. The material sequenced was peripheral blood. The DNA sequence is given as TGTGCCAGCAGAGCCCCTAGCGGGAGAACGGGGTTGGAGACCCAGTACTTC. Its protein reads: CASRAPSGRTGLETQYF.